The rows below give T cell receptor beta chains drawn from one sample of a study of cytomegalovirus exposure and HLA in healthy donors. Some clones are missing from TCRdb's copy, which holds only in-frame ones; the method was immunoSEQ multiplex PCR. This table holds 70,000 to 80,000 clones, around 94% found once. The specimen sequenced was PBMCs. The receptors derive from a woman aged 18-29 years in good health and CMV-seropositive. Each CDR3 is given with its conserved first and last residue. A D gene is named only where the DNA matches it firmly. A row's size may be missing; if present it is once, few, many or a size class.

TRBJ1-6 - TRBV19 TRBD1 TGTGCCAGTAGTGTCACCGGGACAGGGACCACGAAACTCCACTTT CASSVTGTGTTKLHF
TRBJ1-2 - TRBV4-1 TRBD1 TGCGCCAGCAGCCAAGGTGGGCGGACAGGGCTGCTCTATGGCTACACCTTC CASSQGGRTGLLYGYTF
TRBJ2-1 - TRBV7-9 TRBD1 TGTGCCAGCAGCCGAATTCCCTCGGACAGGGGTTTGTTCTTC CASSRIPSDRGLFF
TRBJ2-1 - TRBV9 TRBD1 TGTGCCAGCAGCGTATCGGGGACAGGGGAGAGTGGTGAGCAGTTCTTC CASSVSGTGESGEQFF
TRBJ2-3 - TRBV27 TRBD2 TGTGCCAGCAGTTTACCGGGGGGGCTTGATACGCAGTATTTT CASSLPGGLDTQYF
TRBJ1-5 once TRBV28 - TGTGCCAGTGGGGAGGGGATGTACGGCAATCAGCCCCAGCATTTT CASGEGMYGNQPQHF
TRBJ2-3 - TRBV10-3 - TGTGCCATCAAGACTGACAGACCCTCTAGCACAGATACGCAGTATTTT CAIKTDRPSSTDTQYF
TRBJ2-7 - TRBV29-1 TRBD1 TGCAGCGTTGTGGGACAGGGGACCTACGAGCAGTACTTC CSVVGQGTYEQYF
TRBJ2-5 - TRBV7-9 - TGTGCCAGCAGCTTAGACAGGCCTCAAGAGACCCAGTACTTC CASSLDRPQETQYF
TRBJ1-1 - TRBV7-9 - TGTGCCAGCAGCTTGGACAGTACACACACTGAAGCTTTCTTT CASSLDSTHTEAFF
TRBJ1-4 - TRBV9 TRBD1 TGTGCCAGCAGCGCCGGGACAGGCTTACAAAAACTGTTTTTT CASSAGTGLQKLFF
TRBJ1-3 - TRBV19 - TGTGCCAGTAGTATTCTGCGTAGCTCTGGAAACACCATATATTTT CASSILRSSGNTIYF
TRBJ1-3 - TRBV6-6 - TGTGCCAGCAGTTACTCCGGGTCCGGAAACACCATATATTTT CASSYSGSGNTIYF
TRBJ2-5 - TRBV19 - TGTGCCAGTAGTGGGGGGGACACCAGTTCCCTCCAAGAGACCCAGTACTTC CASSGGDTSSLQETQYF
TRBJ2-2 - TRBV4-3 TRBD2 TGCGCCAGCAGCCAAGATCCCCTAGCGGGGGGGAACACCGGGGAGCTGTTTTTT CASSQDPLAGGNTGELFF
TRBJ1-2 - TRBV19 TRBD1 TGTGCCAGTAGTTCCGGGACAGAAATTTATGGCTACACCTTC CASSSGTEIYGYTF
TRBJ1-1 - TRBV7-9 - TGTGCCAGCAGCCAAGGGGACATGAACATGAACACTGAAGCTTTCTTT CASSQGDMNMNTEAFF
TRBJ1-1 - TRBV19 - TGTGCCTCGCGGCCGGCGGGGGCGAACACTGAAGCTTTCTTT CASRPAGANTEAFF
TRBJ2-5 - TRBV28 TRBD2 TGTGCCAGCAGTTTATACGGACTAGCGGGAGGCGAGACCCAGTACTTC CASSLYGLAGGETQYF
TRBJ1-5 - TRBV6-5 TRBD1 TGTGCCAGCAGTATCGGACAGGGCAATCAGCCCCAGCATTTT CASSIGQGNQPQHF
TRBJ2-7 once TRBV28 - TGTGCCAGCTCAGTGGAGGCGACCTACGAGCAGTACTTC CASSVEATYEQYF
TRBJ2-3 - TRBV27 - TGTGCCAGCAGTTTATCGTGGTCTCTAGGCAGGGGCACAGATACGCAGTATTTT CASSLSWSLGRGTDTQYF
TRBJ2-3 once TRBV11-3 - TGTGCCAGCAGTCCGCGGGGTTACACAGATACGCAGTATTTT CASSPRGYTDTQYF
TRBJ1-1 - TRBV6-5 - TGTGCCAGCAGTTTACGGCCGGGACAGAACACTGAAGCTTTCTTT CASSLRPGQNTEAFF
TRBJ2-7 - TRBV7-8 TRBD1 TGTGCCAGCAGCTCTCGGACAGGGGTGCAGTACTTC CASSSRTGVQYF
TRBJ1-2 - TRBV11-1 TRBD1 TGTGCCAGCAGCTCAACCGTACAGGGGATAGAGGGCTACACCTTC CASSSTVQGIEGYTF
TRBJ2-6 - TRBV2 TRBD2 TGTGCCAGCAGGGGCAGTCGGACTAGCGGGAGTTCCCCTGGGGCCAACGTCCTGACTTTC CASRGSRTSGSSPGANVLTF
TRBJ2-1 - TRBV27 TRBD2 TGTGCCAGCAGTCCCGAGCGGGGGGGCAATAATGAGCAGTTCTTC CASSPERGGNNEQFF
TRBJ2-1 - TRBV7-9 TRBD2 TGTGCCAGCAGAGCGGGACTAGCGGGACACAATGAGCAGTTCTTC CASRAGLAGHNEQFF
TRBJ2-3 - TRBV28 TRBD2 TGTGCCAGCAGCCGGACTAGCGGGCGCCACCAGACGGATACGCAGTATTTT CASSRTSGRHQTDTQYF
TRBJ2-5 - TRBV11-3 TRBD2 TGTGCCAGCAGCTTAGATCGGTGGACTAGCGGGGGGAAAGAGACCCAGTACTTC CASSLDRWTSGGKETQYF
TRBJ2-2 - TRBV11-3 - TGTGCCAGCAGCCCCAACCCTGCAGGGGATCCGACCGGGGAGCTGTTTTTT CASSPNPAGDPTGELFF
TRBJ1-1 once TRBV5-1 TRBD1 TGCGCCAGCAGCTGGACAGGGTTGAACACTGAAGCTTTCTTT CASSWTGLNTEAFF